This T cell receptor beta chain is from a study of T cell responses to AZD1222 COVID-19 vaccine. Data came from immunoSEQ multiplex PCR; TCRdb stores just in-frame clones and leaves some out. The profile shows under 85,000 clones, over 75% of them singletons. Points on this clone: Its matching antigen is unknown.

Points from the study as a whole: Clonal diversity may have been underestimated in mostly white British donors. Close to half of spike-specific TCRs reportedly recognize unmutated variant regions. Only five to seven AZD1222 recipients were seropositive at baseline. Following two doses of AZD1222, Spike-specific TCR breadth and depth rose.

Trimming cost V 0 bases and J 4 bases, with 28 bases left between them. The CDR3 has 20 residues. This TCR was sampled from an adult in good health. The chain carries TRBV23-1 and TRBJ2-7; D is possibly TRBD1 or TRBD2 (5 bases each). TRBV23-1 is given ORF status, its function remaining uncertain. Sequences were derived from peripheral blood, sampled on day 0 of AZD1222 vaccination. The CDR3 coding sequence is TGCGCCAGCAGTCAATCGATGAGGGGATGGGACCCACAGCGCTTGTACGAGCAGTACTTC. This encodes CASSQSMRGWDPQRLYEQYF.